This T cell receptor (beta chain) was retrieved from a study of CD8 T cells in Susac syndrome. Study findings and constraints: It was acknowledged in the study that its TCR sequencing and HLA analysis involved a relatively small number of individuals.

The study sequenced TCR beta in blood CD8+ and CD4+ T cells. In contrast to the negatively isolated CD8+ and CD4+ T cells, TEMRA cells were FACS-enriched. With random hexamers, reverse transcription was performed on about 0.5 to 1 ug of RNA. TCRdb reprocessed the immunoSEQ multiplex PCR reads via MiXCR and lists one record per CDR3 protein. This repertoire shows 150,000 to 200,000 distinct CDR3 sequences, around 93% found once; its top ten account for 0.12% to 0.15%. A note on this clonotype: Its antigen is still unknown.

The CDR3 has 14 amino acids. CDR1 is MGHDK, CDR2 SYGVNS, per germline. The V segment lost 6 bases and the J segment 5 bases; nucleotides outside the gene matches: 7. The material sequenced was CD4+ T cells from PBMCs. This chain uses TRBV25-1 with TRBJ1-2; 9 nucleotides agree with TRBD1. This TCR was sampled from a human donor in good health. CDR3 coding DNA: TGTGCCAGCAGACCCGACAGGGGGGAATATGGCTACACCTTC. Its translation is CASRPDRGEYGYTF.